This TCR beta chain was obtained from a study of shared clonotypes between healthy human individuals. The repertoire was sequenced with immunoSEQ multiplex PCR; TCRdb's copy has only in-frame clones and lacks some. The sample shows over 2,000,000 clones, around 93% of them seen only once. V gave up 5 bases and J gave up 4 bases, with 11 bases separating them. Germline CDR1 and CDR2: LNHDA and SQIVND (reference sequence). The CDR3 is 13 residues long. Naive CD8 cells lacked CD45RO and underwent positive selection for CCR7, leaving out terminally differentiated effector memory CD45RA+ cells. Sequenced: naive CD8+ T cells from PBMCs. This receptor was obtained from a man between 18 and 35 years old in good health. Some clones in this sample may be carry-over from other donors' samples. The chain uses TRBV19 and TRBJ1-1; D uncertain. CDR3: CASSVLEATEAFF. CDR3 nucleotide sequence: TGTGCCAGTAGTGTACTCGAGGCCACTGAAGCTTTCTTT.